The entry below gives a single TCR beta chain sequence along with its context. What it binds is unknown. The junction shows a germline mismatch at one end, possibly a read error. Every one of the donors was a healthy Caucasian. This CDR3 has 13 amino acids. Germline CDR1 ENHRY, CDR2 SYGVKD. These data are taken from a study of identical twins. Study results and limitations: Twin pairs had excess sharing that was weaker in beta out-of-frame sequences.

Via MiXCR, TCRdb re-called the 5' RACE reads, giving one row per CDR3 protein. The sample consists of 600,000 to 850,000 distinct CDR3 sequences, roughly 18% of them appearing once. These data were also reused for a study on T cells expressing NK-cell markers. As that report states: Researchers got TCR beta repertoires out of sorted CD3+CD56+NKG2C+, CD3+CD56+NKG2C- and CD3+CD56-NKG2C+ T cells. NKG2C+ dominant clonotype frequencies in several donors were roughly 1.0-7.5% of CD8+ T cells.

Sequenced input: PBMCs. The sequence derives from a woman between 18 and 30 years old in good health. The rearrangement uses TRBV10-3 and TRBJ1-1, with 9 bases lining up with TRBD1. The CDR3 DNA sequence: TGCGCCAGCGGTAGACAGGGGGGTGAGGAAGCTTTCTTT. The encoded protein is CASGRQGGEEAFF.